This TCR beta chain is from a study of beta chain features in type 1 diabetes. Study-wide background: Cell yields, gender and age were similar in healthy donors and patients. Findings and limits, study-wide: Type 1 diabetes patients had moderately but significantly shorter TCRB CDR3s in all four CD4+ subsets. Across patients, naive, central memory and Treg TCRB repertoires exhibited apparently greater similarity than was observed across healthy donors. A pattern of fewer insertions and more deletions at VDJ junctions was seen in type 1 diabetes patients.

The CDR3 loop spans 12 amino acids. Trimming shortened V by 4 bases and J by 13 bases, and 11 bases separated the two germline ends. Germline loops: CDR1 SGHDN, CDR2 FVKESK. Expressed TCRB transcripts were sequenced because the entire RNA isolate underwent reverse transcription. The data were produced by immunoSEQ multiplex PCR, yet TCRdb's version contains in-frame clones alone and is incomplete. This sample carries about 400,000 clones, around 12% of them seen once, and the ten largest clones take about 0.01%. Worth noting for this clone: As yet, its antigen is unknown.

The source of this sequence is a woman aged 18-29 years with type 1 diabetes. The sample comprised naive CD4+ T cells from blood. The rearrangement links TRBV14 to TRBJ1-6, with D unresolved. CDR3 amino acids: CASSPLAWPLHF. The CDR3 DNA reads as TGTGCCAGCAGCCCGCTCGCGTGGCCCCTCCACTTT.